Presented here are 19 T cell receptor beta chains from one specimen sequenced in a study of shared clonotypes between healthy human individuals. Sequenced by immunoSEQ multiplex PCR; TCRdb stores in-frame clones only, minus some. The table lists millions of clones, approximately 93% of them singletons. The material sequenced was naive CD4+ T cells from PBMCs. Noted subset: CD45RA+ positively selected. The origin of the receptors is a man aged 18 to 30 in good health. Some clones in this sample may be carry-over from other donors' samples.

V is TRBV6-5 and J is TRBJ1-1, with D possibly TRBD1 on 6 matching bases. CDR1 and CDR2 (germline): MNHEY, SVGAGI. The CDR3 totals 14 residues. Trimming shortened V by 6 bases and J by 7 bases, and 18 bases separated the two germline ends. The chain's CDR3 is CASRESYRALEAFF. As DNA, the CDR3 is TGTGCCAGCAGAGAATCATACAGGGCCCTTGAAGCTTTCTTT.

V and J are TRBV28 and TRBJ1-2, with 7 bases identical to TRBD1. This CDR3 is built from 14 residues. Germline values: CDR1 MDHEN, CDR2 SYDVKM. Losses at the gene ends were 7 bases for V and 7 bases for J; bases not matched to a gene: 12. This CDR3 is CASMPGQKTGGYTF. CDR3 nucleotides: TGTGCCAGCATGCCGGGACAGAAAACTGGTGGCTACACCTTC.

This clone was seen just once. The chain links TRBV7-2 to TRBJ1-4, with D possibly TRBD1 on 5 matching bases. The CDR3 contains 14 residues. Germline CDR1 SGHTA, CDR2 FQGNSA. Trimming removed 5 bases from V and 6 bases from J, with 13 bases in between. Written as DNA, the CDR3 is TGTGCCAGCAGCCCGGTATCGGGGGATGAAAAACTGTTTTTT. This gives the protein CASSPVSGDEKLFF.

A remark on this clone: The same CDR3 is also encoded by other DNA sequences in this sample. V is TRBV10-3 and J is TRBJ2-5; 7 bases line up with TRBD1. In germline, CDR1 is ENHRY, CDR2 SYGVKD. Unmatched junction bases numbered 5, after V lost 5 bases and J lost 2 bases. CDR3 length equals 14 residues. The CDR3 sequence is CAISPAGGQETQYF. The CDR3 DNA follows: TGTGCCATCAGTCCCGCAGGGGGTCAAGAGACCCAGTACTTC.

The chain is built from TRBV5-6 and TRBJ2-4; D not certain. The CDR3 is 14 amino acids. With 2 bases removed from V and 8 bases from J, the gap between germline ends came to 14 bases. Germline loops: CDR1 SGHDT, CDR2 YYEEEE. In DNA form, the CDR3 reads TGTGCCAGCAGCTTTTTGGCCAAGTGGGACATTCAGTACTTC. This sequence encodes CASSFLAKWDIQYF.

The chain recombines TRBV19 with TRBJ1-5; perhaps TRBD1 as D (5 bases). Trimming stripped 10 bases from V and 2 bases from J, with 12 bases between. The germline CDR1 and CDR2 sequences are LNHDA and SQIVND (reference sequence). CDR3 length equals 13 residues. CDR3 sequence reads: CATQDTRNQPQHF. The CDR3 region has the DNA TGTGCCACCCAGGACACACGCAATCAGCCCCAGCATTTT. The full variable domain, rest sourced from reference TRBV19 and TRBJ1-5, is DGGITQSPKYLFRKEGQNVTLSCEQNLNHDAMYWYRQDPGQGLRLIYYSQIVNDFQKGDIAEGYSVSREKKESFPLTVTSAQKNPTAFYLCATQDTRNQPQHFGDGTRLSIL.

The rearrangement links TRBV28 to TRBJ1-5, with D possibly TRBD1 on 5 matching bases. The germline gives CDR1 MDHEN, CDR2 SYDVKM. Trimming removed 2 bases from V and 1 base from J, with 9 bases in between. The length of the CDR3 is 15 residues. The CDR3 sequence: CASSLVRGSNQPQHF. For the CDR3, the DNA is TGTGCCAGCAGTTTAGTGAGGGGCAGCAATCAGCCCCAGCATTTT.

The chain is built from TRBV9 and TRBJ2-1; the D gene is possibly TRBD2 (6 bases). CDR1 SGDLS and CDR2 YYNGEE come from the germline V gene. Trimming took 4 bases from V and 3 from J, leaving 20 bases between them. CDR3 length: 17 amino acids. CDR3 residues: CASSPSWRASLYNEQFF. CDR3 DNA sequence: TGTGCCAGCAGCCCTAGCTGGAGGGCCAGCCTCTACAATGAGCAGTTCTTC.

In the case of this clone: Additional DNA sequences in this sample encode the identical CDR3. The V call is TRBV5-1, the J call TRBJ2-2; a weak D match, TRBD1 (5 bases). Trimming shortened V by 0 bases and J by 2 bases, and 11 bases separated the two germline ends. The CDR3 loop spans 16 amino acids. Per germline, CDR1 SGHRS and CDR2 YFSETQ. This CDR3 reads CASSLAGQGNTGELFF. The CDR3, as DNA: TGCGCCAGCAGCTTGGCCGGTCAGGGAAACACCGGGGAGCTGTTTTTT.

Only one count was recorded for this clone. This rearrangement joins TRBV7-6 to TRBJ2-7; 9 bases map to TRBD1. The CDR3 is made up of 14 amino acids. CDR1 and CDR2 from the germline V gene are SGHVS and FNYEAQ. V was pared by 7 bases and J by 2 bases, with 6 bases of the junction left unmatched. The CDR3 DNA sequence: TGTGCCAGCAACCCGGGACAGGGCACCTACGAGCAGTACTTC. The encoded protein is CASNPGQGTYEQYF.

The CDR3, as DNA: TGTGCCAGCTCACCACAGGCTAGCGGCCAAGAGACCCAGTACTTC. It encodes CASSPQASGQETQYF. The chain links TRBV18 to TRBJ2-5, with 7 positions matching TRBD2. Germline assignment: CDR1 KGHSH and CDR2 LQKENI. The length of the CDR3 is 15 residues. With V trimmed by 1 base and J by 1 base, 3 bases remained unmatched.

V usage is TRBV7-2 and J usage is TRBJ2-1; 12 bases align to TRBD2. The CDR3 contains 16 residues. Germline assignment: CDR1 SGHTA and CDR2 FQGNSA. V lost 5 bases to trimming and J lost 8 bases; unmatched junction nucleotides: 10. CDR3 DNA sequence: TGTGCCAGCAGCATTCGACTAGCGGGAGCATGGGATGAGCAGTTCTTC. It is translated as CASSIRLAGAWDEQFF.

Concerning this clone itself: The sample carries other DNA sequences with the same CDR3. V usage is TRBV2 and J usage is TRBJ2-7, with D possibly being TRBD1 (6 bases). The CDR3 covers 13 residues. Germline V gene data show CDR1 as SNHLY and CDR2 as FYNNEI. The V end was cut by 5 bases, the J end by 2 bases, with 10 bases between. CDR3 in DNA: TGTGCCAGCAGTTTGGACAGAGCCTACGAGCAGTACTTC. It specifies CASSLDRAYEQYF.

As regards this clone: The sample carries other DNA sequences with the same CDR3. The rearrangement uses TRBV5-6 and TRBJ1-1; 9 nucleotides align to TRBD1. The length of the CDR3 is 13 residues. V was clipped by 3 bases and J by 5 bases; unmatched bases: 2. The germline CDR1 and CDR2 sequences are SGHDT and YYEEEE. The CDR3 DNA is TGTGCCAGCAGCTGGGACAGGGTTACTGAAGCTTTCTTT. Encoded protein: CASSWDRVTEAFF.

The CDR3 sequence is CASTNIRTGELFF. The CDR3 DNA sequence: TGTGCCAGCACCAACATTAGAACCGGGGAGCTGTTTTTT. This chain joins TRBV9 and TRBJ2-2; D unclear. The CDR3 has 13 residues. Trimming removed 6 bases from V and 5 bases from J, with 11 bases in between. Germline loops: CDR1 SGDLS, CDR2 YYNGEE. Full variable domain (outside the CDR3, taken from reference TRBV9 and TRBJ2-2): DSGVTQTPKHLITATGQRVTLRCSPRSGDLSVYWYQQSLDQGLQFLIQYYNGEERAKGNILERFSAQQFPDLHSELNLSSLELGDSALYFCASTNIRTGELFFGEGSRLTVL.

The chain is built from TRBV9 and TRBJ2-7; TRBD1 aligns across 7 bases. V trimming: 4 bases; J trimming: 4 bases; junction bases outside the gene matches: 14. CDR1 SGDLS and CDR2 YYNGEE come from the germline V gene. The CDR3 contains 16 residues. Here the CDR3 DNA reads TGTGCCAGCAGCATCTCGGGACAGCCTACGATGTACGAGCAGTACTTC. Translated: CASSISGQPTMYEQYF.

This clone occurred once. The CDR3 sequence: CASTPVGAEETQYF. The DNA for the CDR3 is TGTGCCAGCACCCCCGTGGGGGCGGAAGAGACCCAGTACTTC. The chain uses TRBV7-9 and TRBJ2-5, with D tentatively TRBD1 (6 bases). Germline CDR1 and CDR2: SEHNR and FQNEAQ (reference sequence). The CDR3 sequence is 14 residues long. V lost 7 bases and J 3 bases, leaving 15 bases between the germline ends.

This clone was detected once. Other nucleotide sequences from this sample produce the same CDR3. J is TRBJ2-5 and V is TRBV18; no clear D gene. V dropped 2 bases and J dropped 2 bases, with 6 bases sitting between them. Germline V CDR1 and CDR2: KGHSH, LQKENI. This CDR3 spans 13 amino acids. CDR3 DNA: TGTGCCAGCTCACCAGGGGATCAAGAGACCCAGTACTTC. Its protein is CASSPGDQETQYF.

The rearrangement uses TRBV19 and TRBJ1-2, with 8 bases identical to TRBD1. V lost 5 bases, J lost 2 bases, and 7 bases stayed unmatched. CDR1 and CDR2 (germline): LNHDA, SQIVND (reference sequence). The CDR3 runs 15 residues. The CDR3 loop is CASSPHGQGNYGYTF. CDR3 DNA: TGTGCCAGTAGTCCACACGGACAGGGCAACTATGGCTACACCTTC.